This TCR beta chain was observed in a study of blood T cell repertoires in COVID-19. Overall study context: Italy, Spain and the United States were the sources of the convalescent and acute COVID-19 samples. T cells, B-cell-depleted T cells, or PBMCs provided the cDNA or gDNA that served as material.

Profiled with immunoSEQ multiplex PCR; TCRdb holds only in-frame clones, not every one. This table has under 350,000 clones, roughly 90% appearing once. This clone was recorded a few times. The TCR originated in a woman in her 30s with COVID-19, enrolled during active disease. The sequencing input was peripheral blood.

The CDR3 DNA is TGTGCCATCAGGGGCAGGGCAGATTCACCCCTCCACTTT. It encodes CAIRGRADSPLHF. V and J are TRBV10-3 and TRBJ1-6; the D gene is possibly TRBD1 (5 bases). The germline V and J ends were trimmed by 6 bases and 8 bases, with 11 bases remaining between them. The CDR3 loop spans 13 amino acids. The V gene's germline CDR1 is ENHRY and CDR2 SYGVKD.